This T cell receptor (beta chain) appears in the sequencing data of a study of beta chain features in type 1 diabetes. The isolated RNA, all of it, was reverse transcribed, so expressed TCRB transcripts were what got sequenced. Naive, central memory and regulatory T cell samples averaged around 3.3 million reads. Some clones are missing from TCRdb's copy, which holds only in-frame ones; the method was immunoSEQ multiplex PCR. The data contain 430,000 or so clones, about an eighth of them singletons. Per germline, CDR1 SQVTM and CDR2 ANQGSEA. V lost 4 bases to trimming and J lost 6 bases, with 16 bases between them. This CDR3 spans 14 amino acids. Averaging about 116 mL, one heparinised blood draw was given by each donor.

The chain carries TRBV29-1 and TRBJ2-4; D possibly corresponds to TRBD1 (6 bases). This sequence originates from a woman aged 18-29 years in good health. Sequenced: naive CD4+ T cells from blood. The CDR3 region is CSVVLTGMRNIQYF. The CDR3 DNA reads as TGCAGCGTTGTCCTAACAGGGATGAGAAACATTCAGTACTTC. Based on the CDR3 plus reference TRBV29-1 and TRBJ2-4, the full variable domain is SAVISQKPSRDICQRGTSLTIQCQVDSQVTMMFWYRQQPGQSLTLIATANQGSEATYESGFVIDKFPISRPNLTFSTLTVSNMSPEDSSIYLCSVVLTGMRNIQYFGAGTRLSVL.